This T cell receptor beta chain was found in a study of response to subunit inactivated influenza vaccine. Study results and caveats: After each seasonal influenza vaccination, few new T cells are recruited, the authors suggested.

TCRdb independently ran MiXCR on the RT-PCR reads; one entry per CDR3 protein. The sample contains some 180,000 distinct CDR3 sequences, about 10% of which appear only once. V was cut by 6 bases and J by 4 bases, with 22 bases left in between. This CDR3 is built from 16 residues. Germline V lookup: CDR1 MNHEY, CDR2 SMNVEV (reference sequence). This clonotype was counted at least ten times. Its antigen is still unknown. The receptor comes from a man aged 50 or older who received an inactivated influenza vaccine. The chain carries TRBV27 and TRBJ2-7; a weak D match, TRBD2 (6 bases). Sample: non-naive T cells sorted from PBMCs, taken on the day of vaccination. CDR3 region: CASRSSKRASPYEQYF. The CDR3 nucleotides are TGTGCCAGCAGGTCCTCGAAGCGGGCCTCCCCATACGAGCAGTACTTC.